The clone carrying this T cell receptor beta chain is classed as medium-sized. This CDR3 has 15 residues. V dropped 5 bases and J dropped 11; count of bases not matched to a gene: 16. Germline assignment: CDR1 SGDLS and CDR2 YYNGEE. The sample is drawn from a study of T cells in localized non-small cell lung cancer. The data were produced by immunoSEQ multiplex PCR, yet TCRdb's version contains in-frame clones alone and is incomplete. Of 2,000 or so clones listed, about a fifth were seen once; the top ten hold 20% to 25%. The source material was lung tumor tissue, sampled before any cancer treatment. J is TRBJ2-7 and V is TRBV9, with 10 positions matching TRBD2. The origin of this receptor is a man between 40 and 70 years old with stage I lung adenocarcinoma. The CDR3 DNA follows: TGTGCCAGCAGTGAAGCGGGGACTAGCGCCTCCCGAGAGTACTTC. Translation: CASSEAGTSASREYF. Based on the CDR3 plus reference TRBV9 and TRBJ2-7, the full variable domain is DSGVTQTPKHLITATGQRVTLRCSPRSGDLSVYWYQQSLDQGLQFLIQYYNGEERAKGNILERFSAQQFPDLHSELNLSSLELGDSALYFCASSEAGTSASREYFGPGTRLTVT.